The 27 T cell receptor beta chains in this list originate from one sample, sequenced in a study of cytomegalovirus exposure and HLA in healthy donors. The PCR ran on 60 Vbeta and 13 Jbeta primers. TCRdb's copy holds only in-frame clones and misses some; the assay was immunoSEQ multiplex PCR. The table lists 90,000 to 120,000 clones, approximately 78% of them singletons. Sequencing used PBMCs. The receptors come from a woman aged 35 to 49 in good health and CMV-seronegative.

This clone was observed once. Other DNA sequences in the same sample also yield this CDR3. The V and J genes are TRBV29-1 and TRBJ1-1; D gene unclear. CDR1 and CDR2 (germline): SQVTM, ANQGSEA. This CDR3 is built from 13 residues. Trimming left V 1 base short and J 0 bases short, with 6 bases between. The CDR3 coding sequence is TGCAGCGTTGAAGTCTCTATGAACACTGAAGCTTTCTTT. It is translated as CSVEVSMNTEAFF.

The chain uses TRBV7-2 and TRBJ2-1; TRBD1 matches 10 bases. The CDR3 sequence is 16 residues long. Germline CDR1 reads SGHTA; CDR2 reads FQGNSA. The V segment lost 2 bases and the J segment 7 bases; nucleotides outside the gene matches: 8. The CDR3 DNA reads as TGTGCCAGCAGCTTACAAGGGTGGGGACAGGGGAATGAGCAGTTCTTC. It specifies CASSLQGWGQGNEQFF.

The chain is built from TRBV6-6 and TRBJ2-7; D perhaps matches TRBD2 (5 bases). The ends were cut back, 5 bases at V and 7 bases at J, with 12 bases in the middle. The CDR3 covers 12 residues. Germline CDR1 reads MNHNY; CDR2 reads SVGAGI (reference sequence). The CDR3 spells CASSRETREQYF. Here the CDR3 DNA reads TGTGCCAGCAGTAGGGAGACTCGGGAGCAGTACTTC.

V and J are TRBV11-2 and TRBJ2-3, with 9 bases fitting TRBD2. With V trimmed by 4 bases and J by 0 bases, 8 bases remained unmatched. Germline values: CDR1 SGHAT, CDR2 FQNNGV. The CDR3 runs 17 residues. This chain's CDR3 is CASSWGLAGPSTDTQYF. The CDR3 coding sequence is TGTGCCAGCAGCTGGGGGCTAGCGGGACCTAGCACAGATACGCAGTATTTT.

The chain carries TRBV5-1 and TRBJ2-7, with 9 bases identical to TRBD1. V lost 3 bases to trimming and J lost 6 bases; unmatched junction nucleotides: 7. Germline V gives CDR1 SGHRS, CDR2 YFSETQ. The CDR3 has 14 residues. CDR3 sequence reads: CASSSGTGLAEQYF. The DNA for the CDR3 is TGCGCCAGCAGCTCAGGGACAGGGTTAGCCGAGCAGTACTTC.

The chain is built from TRBV28 and TRBJ2-1, with TRBD2 matching over 7 bases. Germline CDR1 is MDHEN and CDR2 is SYDVKM. The CDR3 extends over 14 amino acids. With V trimmed by 7 bases and J by 1 base, 4 bases remained unmatched. CDR3 protein: CASKTGGSYNEQFF. The CDR3 coding sequence is TGTGCCAGCAAGACGGGAGGTTCCTACAATGAGCAGTTCTTC.

J is TRBJ2-7 and V is TRBV11-3; D unclear. Germline V lookup: CDR1 SGHNT, CDR2 YENEEA. This CDR3 is built from 13 residues. CDR3 sequence (DNA): TGTGTCAAACGGCGGAGCGTGTCCTACGAGCAGTACTTC. Its protein is CVKRRSVSYEQYF. Full variable domain (missing parts from reference TRBV11-3 and TRBJ2-7): EAGVVQSPRYKIIEKKQPVAFWCNPISGHNTLYWYLQNLGQGPELLIRYENEEAVDDSQLPKDRFSAERLKGVDSTLKIQPAELGDSAVYLCVKRRSVSYEQYFGPGTRLTVT.

This clone appeared once. V gene TRBV5-8 combines with J gene TRBJ2-2; 10 nucleotides agree with TRBD2. The CDR3 is made up of 16 amino acids. J gave up 2 bases and V 6 bases, and 7 bases lay outside the gene matches. CDR1 is SGHTS, CDR2 YDEGEE, per germline. The CDR3 region is CASTRTSGLNTGELFF. CDR3 in DNA: TGTGCCAGCACCCGGACTAGCGGACTCAACACCGGGGAGCTGTTTTTT.

V is TRBV5-4 and J is TRBJ2-7, with 9 nucleotides matching TRBD1. V trimming: 2 bases; J trimming: 6 bases; junction bases outside the gene matches: 6. The CDR3 runs 14 residues. CDR1 is SGHNT and CDR2 is YYREEE in the germline V gene (reference sequence). CDR3 protein: CASSLPGQGREQYF. DNA for the CDR3: TGTGCCAGCAGCTTACCGGGACAGGGTCGCGAGCAGTACTTC.

The rearrangement links TRBV7-9 to TRBJ1-6, with 7 bases matching TRBD1. J gave up 10 bases and V 4 bases, and 10 bases lay outside the gene matches. The V gene's germline CDR1 is SEHNR and CDR2 FQNEAQ (reference sequence). The length of the CDR3 is 15 residues. DNA of the CDR3: TGTGCCAGCAGCTCTCCGAGACAGGGATGGTCACCCCTCCACTTT. Encoded protein: CASSSPRQGWSPLHF.

V is TRBV4-3 and J is TRBJ1-1; D is undetermined. The V end was cut by 3 bases, the J end by 1 base, with 15 bases between. The CDR3 spans 16 residues. CDR1 and CDR2 (germline): LGHNA, YSLEER. CDR3 nucleotide sequence: TGCGCCAGCAGCCATGGTGTCCAGTATCGGAACACTGAAGCTTTCTTT. Amino acid sequence: CASSHGVQYRNTEAFF.

In its sample, this clone was seen a few times. V usage is TRBV19 and J usage is TRBJ2-7; 15 bases are shared with TRBD2. With 4 bases clipped from V and 2 bases from J, the junction kept 9 bases outside the gene matches. Germline assignment: CDR1 LNHDA and CDR2 SQIVND (reference sequence). The CDR3 extends over 18 amino acids. CDR3 amino acids: CASSTQSGTSGRPYEQYF. CDR3 nucleotides: TGTGCCAGTAGTACACAGAGTGGGACTAGCGGGAGGCCCTACGAGCAGTACTTC.

A single count supports this clone. V and J are TRBV7-3 and TRBJ2-1, with 9 bases that match TRBD2. Trimming cost V 3 bases and J 7 bases; bases outside gene matches: 10. The CDR3 consists of 16 residues. Germline loops: CDR1 SGHTA, CDR2 FQGTGA. The DNA for the CDR3 is TGTGCCAGCAGCTTCACTCCGGGACTAGCCAAGAATGAGCAGTTCTTC. It is translated as CASSFTPGLAKNEQFF.

The rearrangement links TRBV9 to TRBJ1-5; a possible D gene is TRBD1 (5 bases). The germline CDR1 and CDR2 sequences are SGDLS and YYNGEE. The CDR3 runs to 16 residues. V shed 3 bases and J shed 2 bases, with 15 bases lying between them. CDR3: CASSAGGGMGNQPQHF. In DNA form, the CDR3 reads TGTGCCAGCAGCGCCGGGGGGGGGATGGGCAATCAGCCCCAGCATTTT.

The chain is built from TRBV7-8 and TRBJ2-7; 7 bases are a match to TRBD1. The length of the CDR3 is 13 residues. J was trimmed by 3 bases and V by 3 bases; bases with no gene match: 2. Germline assignment: CDR1 SGHVS and CDR2 FQNEAQ. The CDR3 spells CASSLGQRYEQYF. In nucleotides, the CDR3 is TGTGCCAGCAGCTTGGGACAGCGCTACGAGCAGTACTTC. The whole variable domain, filled in from reference TRBV7-8 and TRBJ2-7, reads GAGVSQSPRYKVAKRGQDVALRCDPISGHVSLFWYQQALGQGPEFLTYFQNEAQLDKSGLPSDRFFAERPEGSVSTLKIQRTQQEDSAVYLCASSLGQRYEQYFGPGTRLTVT.

This sequence joins TRBV6-5 and TRBJ1-2; D remains unclear. The CDR3 is 14 residues long. V lost 5 bases and J lost 0, with 10 bases in between. Germline V gene lookup returns CDR1 MNHEY and CDR2 SVGAGI. In DNA, the CDR3 is TGTGCCAGCAGTCCCGGGTCTACTAACTATGGCTACACCTTC. Translation: CASSPGSTNYGYTF.

In this sample, this clone turned up a few times. This chain connects TRBV4-3 to TRBJ2-6; TRBD2 might be the D (6 bases). Trimming stripped 5 bases from V and 0 bases from J, with 14 bases between. The CDR3 sequence is 17 residues long. Per germline, CDR1 LGHNA and CDR2 YSLEER. The DNA of the CDR3 is TGCGCCAGCAGCTCACGGGACTCTAGCTCTGGGGCCAACGTCCTGACTTTC. Its translation is CASSSRDSSSGANVLTF.

The chain combines TRBV7-2 with TRBJ2-3; no reliable D call. CDR3 length equals 17 residues. Trimming pared 6 bases from V and 1 base from J, leaving 20 bases between. Per the germline V gene, CDR1 is SGHTA and CDR2 is FQGNSA. CDR3 loop: CASSSRRGSVGTDTQYF. In DNA, the CDR3 is TGTGCCAGCAGTAGCCGCCGAGGCTCGGTTGGCACAGATACGCAGTATTTT.

The V gene is TRBV7-8, the J gene TRBJ2-1; tentative D call: TRBD1 (5 bases). Trimming cost V 4 bases and J 4 bases, with 8 bases left between them. Per germline, CDR1 SGHVS and CDR2 FQNEAQ. The CDR3 has 13 amino acids. CDR3 nucleotide sequence: TGTGCCAGCAGCTCGCAGGGTTACAATGAGCAGTTCTTC. Residues: CASSSQGYNEQFF.

The chain links TRBV2 to TRBJ2-1; 10 bases agree with TRBD2. Germline-derived CDR1 and CDR2 are SNHLY and FYNNEI. V lost 1 base and J lost 7; bases outside the gene matches: 16. There are 19 residues in the CDR3. The CDR3 spells CASSEENLGSSGSWNEQFF. The DNA for the CDR3 is TGTGCCAGCAGTGAAGAGAATTTGGGATCTAGCGGGAGTTGGAATGAGCAGTTCTTC.

J is TRBJ2-3 and V is TRBV7-2, with 11 bases lining up with TRBD2. CDR1 is SGHTA, CDR2 FQGNSA, per germline. The CDR3 contains 18 residues. The V segment lost 4 bases and the J segment 4 bases; nucleotides outside the gene matches: 13. CDR3 amino acids: CASSSRGLAGPQSDTQYF. The CDR3 region has the DNA TGTGCCAGCAGCTCCAGAGGACTAGCGGGTCCTCAGTCAGATACGCAGTATTTT.

This chain joins TRBV7-3 and TRBJ2-1, with D possibly TRBD1 on 6 matching bases. Germline V gives CDR1 SGHTA, CDR2 FQGTGA. CDR3 length equals 15 residues. V was shortened by 0 bases and J by 6 bases, with 12 bases between the two germline ends. DNA of the CDR3: TGTGCCAGCAGCTTAACAGGGGGAAGTCCCAATGAGCAGTTCTTC. Amino acids: CASSLTGGSPNEQFF.

CDR3: CSVDVTGELFF. In DNA, the CDR3 is TGCAGCGTTGACGTAACCGGGGAGCTGTTTTTT. V and J are TRBV29-1 and TRBJ2-2, with D unresolved. Germline CDR1 SQVTM, CDR2 ANQGSEA. The CDR3 extends over 11 amino acids. Trimming removed 3 bases at V and 5 bases at J, with 4 bases between.

V usage is TRBV18 and J usage is TRBJ2-2; D possibly corresponds to TRBD1 (5 bases). This CDR3 has 14 amino acids. V lost 3 bases, J lost 4 bases, and 9 bases lay in between. The germline gives CDR1 KGHSH, CDR2 LQKENI. Here the CDR3 DNA reads TGTGCCAGCTCACCTGGACACACCACCGGGGAGCTGTTTTTT. It codes for CASSPGHTTGELFF.

Concerning this clone: Other DNA sequences within the sample encode an identical CDR3. The V call is TRBV7-6, the J call TRBJ1-1, with D maybe TRBD1 (6 bases). Germline V lookup: CDR1 SGHVS, CDR2 FNYEAQ. The CDR3 contains 13 residues. Trimming removed 4 bases at V and 3 bases at J, with 9 bases between. DNA for the CDR3: TGTGCCAGCAGCTCTCAGGGGTACACTGAAGCTTTCTTT. Translating gives CASSSQGYTEAFF.

This clone was recorded a few times. J is TRBJ2-1 and V is TRBV5-1; D call uncertain. The CDR3 is 15 residues long. Looked up from germline, CDR1 is SGHRS and CDR2 is YFSETQ. V was cut by 2 bases and J by 8 bases, with 17 bases left in between. Here the CDR3 reads CASSFKVELPDEQFF. CDR3 nucleotide sequence: TGCGCCAGCAGCTTCAAAGTAGAGCTGCCCGATGAGCAGTTCTTC.

The chain links TRBV19 to TRBJ1-4; a possible D gene is TRBD1 (5 bases). The CDR3 spans 16 residues. V lost 5 bases and J lost 5, with 18 bases in between. Per germline, CDR1 LNHDA and CDR2 SQIVND (reference sequence). The CDR3 sequence is CASSPHTNRGNEKLFF. CDR3 nucleotides: TGTGCCAGTAGTCCTCATACTAATCGGGGGAATGAAAAACTGTTTTTT.